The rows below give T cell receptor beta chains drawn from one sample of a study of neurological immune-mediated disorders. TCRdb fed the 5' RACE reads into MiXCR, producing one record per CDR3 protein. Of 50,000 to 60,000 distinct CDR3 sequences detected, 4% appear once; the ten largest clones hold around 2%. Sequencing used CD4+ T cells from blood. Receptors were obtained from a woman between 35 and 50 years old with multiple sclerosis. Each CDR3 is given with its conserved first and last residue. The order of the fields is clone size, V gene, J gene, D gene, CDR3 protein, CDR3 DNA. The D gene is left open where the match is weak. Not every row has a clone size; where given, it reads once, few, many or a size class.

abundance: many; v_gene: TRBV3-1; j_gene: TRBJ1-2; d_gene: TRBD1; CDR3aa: CASSHIQGSYGYTF; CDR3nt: TGTGCCAGCAGCCACATACAGGGGAGCTATGGCTACACCTTC
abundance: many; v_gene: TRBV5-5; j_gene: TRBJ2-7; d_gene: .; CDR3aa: CASSSPGTRSEQYF; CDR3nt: TGTGCCAGCAGCTCCCCCGGGACACGAAGCGAGCAGTACTTC
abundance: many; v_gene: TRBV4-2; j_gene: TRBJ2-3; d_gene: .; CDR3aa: CASSQATDTQYF; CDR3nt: TGTGCCAGCAGCCAAGCCACAGATACGCAGTATTTT
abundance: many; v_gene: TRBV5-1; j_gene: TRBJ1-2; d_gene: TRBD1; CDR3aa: CASSSDRGNYGYTF; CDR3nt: TGCGCCAGCAGCTCGGACAGGGGAAACTATGGCTACACCTTC
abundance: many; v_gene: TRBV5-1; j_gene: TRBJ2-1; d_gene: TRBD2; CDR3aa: CASSPSPLAGYNEQFF; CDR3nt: TGCGCCAGCAGCCCATCGCCACTAGCGGGTTACAATGAGCAGTTCTTC
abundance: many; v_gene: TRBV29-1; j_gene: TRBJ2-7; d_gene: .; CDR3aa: CSGGQSYEQYF; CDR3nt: TGCAGCGGAGGACAGTCCTACGAGCAGTACTTC
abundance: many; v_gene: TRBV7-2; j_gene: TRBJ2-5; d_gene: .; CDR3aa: CASSLMSETQYF; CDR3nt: TGTGCCAGCAGCTTAATGTCAGAGACCCAGTACTTC
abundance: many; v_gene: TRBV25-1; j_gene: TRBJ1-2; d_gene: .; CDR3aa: CASRQGHYGYTF; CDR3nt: TGTGCCAGCAGACAGGGCCACTATGGCTACACCTTC
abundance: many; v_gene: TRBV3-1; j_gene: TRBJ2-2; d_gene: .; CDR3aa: CASSLQRGGDTGELFF; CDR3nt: TGTGCCAGCAGCCTTCAGAGGGGGGGGGACACCGGGGAGCTGTTTTTT
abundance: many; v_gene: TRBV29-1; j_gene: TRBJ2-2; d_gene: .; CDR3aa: CSVEEGHPKNTGELFF; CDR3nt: TGCAGCGTTGAAGAGGGCCATCCCAAGAACACCGGGGAGCTGTTTTTT
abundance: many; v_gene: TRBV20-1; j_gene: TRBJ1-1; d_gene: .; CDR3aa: CSARYTEGTEAFF; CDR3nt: TGCAGTGCTAGATATACGGAGGGAACTGAAGCTTTCTTT
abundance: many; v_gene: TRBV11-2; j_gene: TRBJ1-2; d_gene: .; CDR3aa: CASSPRENYGYTF; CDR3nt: TGTGCCAGCAGCCCACGGGAGAACTATGGCTACACCTTC
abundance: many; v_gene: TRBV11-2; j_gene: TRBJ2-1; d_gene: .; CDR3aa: CASVGRHNEQFF; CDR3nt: TGTGCCTCGGTAGGGCGGCACAATGAGCAGTTCTTC
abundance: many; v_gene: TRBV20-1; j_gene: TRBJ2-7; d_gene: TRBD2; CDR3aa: CSARRGGGSYEQYF; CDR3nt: TGCAGTGCTAGAAGGGGCGGGGGGTCGTACGAGCAGTACTTC
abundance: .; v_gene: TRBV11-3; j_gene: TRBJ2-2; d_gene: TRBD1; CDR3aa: CASSKTGTDTGELFF; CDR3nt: TGTGCCAGCAGCAAGACAGGGACCGACACCGGGGAGCTGTTTTTT
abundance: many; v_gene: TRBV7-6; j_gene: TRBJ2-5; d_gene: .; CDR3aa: CASSLMAGAQETQYF; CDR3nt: TGTGCCAGCAGCTTAATGGCGGGGGCGCAAGAGACCCAGTACTTC
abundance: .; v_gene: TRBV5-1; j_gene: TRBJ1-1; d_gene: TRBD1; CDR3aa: CASSYPRDRVNTEAFF; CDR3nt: TGCGCCAGCAGCTACCCGCGGGACAGGGTGAACACTGAAGCTTTCTTT
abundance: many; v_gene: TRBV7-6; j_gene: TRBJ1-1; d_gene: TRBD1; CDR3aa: CASSSGQGLQMNTEAFF; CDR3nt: TGTGCCAGCAGCTCGGGACAGGGACTCCAAATGAACACTGAAGCTTTCTTT
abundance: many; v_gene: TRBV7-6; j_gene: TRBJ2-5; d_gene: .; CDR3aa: CASSSAGGIQETQYF; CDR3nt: TGTGCCAGCAGCTCGGCAGGGGGGATCCAAGAGACCCAGTACTTC
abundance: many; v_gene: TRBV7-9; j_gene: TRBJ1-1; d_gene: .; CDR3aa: CASSDVFGTEAFF; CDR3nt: TGTGCCAGCAGCGACGTCTTCGGAACTGAAGCTTTCTTT
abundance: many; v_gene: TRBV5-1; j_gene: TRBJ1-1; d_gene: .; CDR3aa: CASSLGAVNTEAFF; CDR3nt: TGCGCCAGCAGCTTGGGAGCGGTGAACACTGAAGCTTTCTTT
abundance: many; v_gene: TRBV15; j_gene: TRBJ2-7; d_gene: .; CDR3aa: CATSRDTVNFGYEQYF; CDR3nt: TGTGCCACCAGCAGAGATACGGTTAATTTCGGATACGAGCAGTACTTC
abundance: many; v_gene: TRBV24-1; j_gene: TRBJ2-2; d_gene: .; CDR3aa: CATSDYPLQDTGELFF; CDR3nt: TGTGCCACCAGTGATTACCCTTTACAGGATACCGGGGAGCTGTTTTTT
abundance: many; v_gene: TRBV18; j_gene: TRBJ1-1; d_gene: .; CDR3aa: CASSPLGGTEAFF; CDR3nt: TGTGCCAGCTCGCCCCTGGGCGGCACTGAAGCTTTCTTT
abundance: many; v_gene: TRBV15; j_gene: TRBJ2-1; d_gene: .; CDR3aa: CATSMEEGNEQFF; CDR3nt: TGTGCCACCAGCATGGAGGAGGGAAATGAGCAGTTCTTC
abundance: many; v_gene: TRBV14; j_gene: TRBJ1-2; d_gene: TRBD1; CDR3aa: CASSPFEPLTGHYGYTF; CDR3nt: TGTGCCAGCAGCCCGTTCGAACCATTGACAGGGCACTATGGCTACACCTTC
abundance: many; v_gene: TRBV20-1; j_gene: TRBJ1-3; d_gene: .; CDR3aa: CSARADRGQKISGNTIYF; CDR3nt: TGCAGTGCTAGAGCCGACCGGGGCCAGAAAATCTCTGGAAACACCATATATTTT
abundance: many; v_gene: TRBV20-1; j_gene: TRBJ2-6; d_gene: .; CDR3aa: CSARPPFPDSSGANVLTF; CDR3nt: TGCAGTGCTAGACCTCCCTTCCCTGACAGCTCTGGGGCCAACGTCCTGACTTTC
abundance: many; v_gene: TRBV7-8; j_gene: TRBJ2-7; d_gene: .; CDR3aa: CASSLPVSGHEQYF; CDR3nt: TGTGCCAGCAGCTTACCCGTGAGCGGACACGAGCAGTACTTC
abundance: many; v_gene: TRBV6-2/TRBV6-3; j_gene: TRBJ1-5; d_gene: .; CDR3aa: CASSPGANQPQHF; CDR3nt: TGTGCCAGCAGCCCGGGAGCAAATCAGCCCCAGCATTTT
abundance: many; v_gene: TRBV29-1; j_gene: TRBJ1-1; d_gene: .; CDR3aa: CSVEERDLANTEAFF; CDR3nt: TGCAGCGTTGAAGAAAGGGACTTGGCAAACACTGAAGCTTTCTTT
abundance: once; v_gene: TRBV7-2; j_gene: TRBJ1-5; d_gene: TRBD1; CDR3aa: CASSRQTGKDQPQHF; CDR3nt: TGTGCCAGCAGCCGGCAGACAGGGAAAGATCAGCCCCAGCATTTT
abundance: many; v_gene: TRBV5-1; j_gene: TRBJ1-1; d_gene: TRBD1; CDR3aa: CASSSAPGQPMNTEAFF; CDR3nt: TGCGCCAGCAGCTCCGCCCCGGGACAGCCGATGAACACTGAAGCTTTCTTT
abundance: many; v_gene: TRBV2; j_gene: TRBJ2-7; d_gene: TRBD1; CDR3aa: CASRWTGLYEQYF; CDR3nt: TGTGCCAGCAGATGGACAGGGTTGTACGAGCAGTACTTC
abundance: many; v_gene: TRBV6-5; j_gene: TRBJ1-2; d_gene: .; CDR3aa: CASRSSSGGYGYTF; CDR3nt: TGTGCCAGCAGAAGCTCGTCCGGAGGCTATGGCTACACCTTC
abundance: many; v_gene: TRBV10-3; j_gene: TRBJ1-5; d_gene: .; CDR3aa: CAISDGSNQPQHF; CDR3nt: TGTGCCATCAGTGACGGGAGCAATCAGCCCCAGCATTTT
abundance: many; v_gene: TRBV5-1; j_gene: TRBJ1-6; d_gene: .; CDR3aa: CASSLDHNSPLHF; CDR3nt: TGCGCCAGCAGCTTGGACCATAATTCACCCCTCCACTTT
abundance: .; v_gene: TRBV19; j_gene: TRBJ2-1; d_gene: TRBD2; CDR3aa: CASSMISGSGVEQFF; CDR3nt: TGTGCCAGTAGTATGATTAGCGGGTCTGGCGTTGAGCAGTTCTTC
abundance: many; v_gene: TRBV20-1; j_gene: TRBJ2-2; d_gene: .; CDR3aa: CSARVGGRKNTGELFF; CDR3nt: TGCAGTGCTAGGGTTGGTGGACGGAAGAACACCGGGGAGCTGTTTTTT
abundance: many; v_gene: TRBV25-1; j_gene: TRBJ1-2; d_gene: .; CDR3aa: CASSDAPVPHGYTF; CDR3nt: TGTGCCAGCAGTGATGCGCCGGTGCCCCATGGCTACACCTTC
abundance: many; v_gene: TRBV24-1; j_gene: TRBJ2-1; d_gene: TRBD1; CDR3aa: CATSDSGTGRNEQFF; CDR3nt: TGTGCCACCAGTGACTCCGGGACAGGGCGGAATGAGCAGTTCTTC
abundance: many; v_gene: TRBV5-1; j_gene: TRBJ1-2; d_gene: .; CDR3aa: CASSAMGGVDYGYTF; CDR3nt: TGCGCCAGCTCAGCGATGGGGGGAGTTGACTATGGCTACACCTTC
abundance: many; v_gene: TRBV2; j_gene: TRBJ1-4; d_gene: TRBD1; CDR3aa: CASTEGANEKLFF; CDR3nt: TGTGCCAGCACCGAGGGGGCGAATGAAAAACTGTTTTTT
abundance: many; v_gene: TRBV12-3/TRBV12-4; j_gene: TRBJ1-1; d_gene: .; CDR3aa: CATSVSGSRENTEAFF; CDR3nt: TGTGCCACCTCAGTTTCGGGGTCCCGGGAGAACACTGAAGCTTTCTTT
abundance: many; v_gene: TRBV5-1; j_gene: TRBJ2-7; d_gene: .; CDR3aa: CASSLEPGSYEQYF; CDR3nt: TGCGCCAGCAGCTTGGAACCGGGTTCCTACGAGCAGTACTTC
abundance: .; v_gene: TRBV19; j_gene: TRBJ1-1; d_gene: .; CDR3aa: CASKGTANTEAFF; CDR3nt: TGTGCCAGTAAAGGGACCGCTAACACTGAAGCTTTCTTT
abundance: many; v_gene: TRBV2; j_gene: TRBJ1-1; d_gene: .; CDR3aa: CASKIDINTEAFF; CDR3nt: TGTGCCAGCAAGATAGACATAAACACTGAAGCTTTCTTT
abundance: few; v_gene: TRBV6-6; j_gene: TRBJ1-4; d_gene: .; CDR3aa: CASSYSMGIATNEKLFF; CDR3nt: TGTGCCAGCAGTTACTCGATGGGGATCGCAACTAATGAAAAACTGTTTTTT
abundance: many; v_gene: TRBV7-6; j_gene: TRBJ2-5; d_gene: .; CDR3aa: CASSLPALETQYF; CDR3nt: TGTGCCAGCAGCCTACCCGCTCTAGAGACCCAGTACTTC
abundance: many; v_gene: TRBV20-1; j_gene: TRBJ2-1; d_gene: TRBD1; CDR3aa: CSADGDRGINEQFF; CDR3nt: TGCAGTGCGGACGGGGACAGGGGAATAAATGAGCAGTTCTTC
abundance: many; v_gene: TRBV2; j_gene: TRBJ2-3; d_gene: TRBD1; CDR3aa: CATRQGVRTDTQYF; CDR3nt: TGTGCCACACGTCAGGGGGTTAGAACAGATACGCAGTATTTT
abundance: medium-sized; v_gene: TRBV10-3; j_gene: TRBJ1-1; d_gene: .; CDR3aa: CAIGGTANTEAFF; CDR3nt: TGTGCCATCGGAGGGACGGCGAACACTGAAGCTTTCTTT
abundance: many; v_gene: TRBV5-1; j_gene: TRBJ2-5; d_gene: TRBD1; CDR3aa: CASSLVGQGVQETQYF; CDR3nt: TGCGCCAGCAGCTTGGTGGGACAGGGGGTTCAAGAGACCCAGTACTTC
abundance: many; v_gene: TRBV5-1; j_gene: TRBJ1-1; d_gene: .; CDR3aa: CASSFNRDTEAFF; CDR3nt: TGCGCCAGCAGCTTTAACAGGGACACTGAAGCTTTCTTT
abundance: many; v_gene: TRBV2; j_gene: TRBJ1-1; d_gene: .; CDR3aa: CASRGEATEAFF; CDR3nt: TGTGCCAGCAGAGGGGAAGCCACTGAAGCTTTCTTT